Listed here are 4 T cell receptor beta chains from one sample, sequenced in a study of blood T cell repertoires in COVID-19. Sequencing used immunoSEQ multiplex PCR; TCRdb keeps in-frame clones, though not all of them. Here the sample spans roughly 120,000 clones, 65% to 80% being singletons. Sequencing was performed on peripheral blood. Receptors were obtained from a man between 65 and 85 years old with acute or convalescent COVID-19.

This clone appeared a single time. V is TRBV27 and J is TRBJ2-7; tentatively, D is TRBD1 (6 bases). V dropped 3 bases and J dropped 6 bases, with 18 bases sitting between them. Per the germline V gene, CDR1 is MNHEY and CDR2 is SMNVEV (reference sequence). The CDR3 sequence is 15 residues long. The CDR3: CASSLGAGPFSEQYF. CDR3 bases: TGTGCCAGCAGTTTGGGGGCGGGCCCCTTTAGCGAGCAGTACTTC.

The V call is TRBV19, the J call TRBJ1-1; TRBD1 aligns across 7 bases. The J segment lost 4 bases and the V segment lost 7 bases, leaving 6 bases of the junction unmatched. The CDR3 runs to 13 residues. Germline-derived CDR1 and CDR2 are LNHDA and SQIVND (reference sequence). The chain's CDR3 is CASTKTGSTEAFF. DNA of the CDR3: TGTGCCAGTACTAAGACAGGGAGCACTGAAGCTTTCTTT. Drawing the rest from reference TRBV19 and TRBJ1-1, the complete variable domain is DGGITQSPKYLFRKEGQNVTLSCEQNLNHDAMYWYRQDPGQGLRLIYYSQIVNDFQKGDIAEGYSVSREKKESFPLTVTSAQKNPTAFYLCASTKTGSTEAFFGQGTRLTVV.

The chain carries TRBV19 and TRBJ1-3; perhaps TRBD1 as D (6 bases). Germline CDR1 reads LNHDA; CDR2 reads SQIVND (reference sequence). The CDR3 extends over 15 amino acids. V was trimmed by 8 bases and J by 1 base, leaving 15 bases between them. The DNA of the CDR3 is TGTGCCAGTGCGACTACAGGGATTTCTGGAAACACCATATATTTT. Its protein product is CASATTGISGNTIYF.

The rearrangement joins TRBV28 to TRBJ2-1; D is uncertain. Germline V gene sequence: CDR1 MDHEN, CDR2 SYDVKM. The ends were cut back, 7 bases at V and 1 base at J, with 5 bases in the middle. This CDR3 region has 12 residues. The DNA for the CDR3 is TGTGCCAGCATGGAGTCCTACAATGAGCAGTTCTTC. Translating it yields CASMESYNEQFF.